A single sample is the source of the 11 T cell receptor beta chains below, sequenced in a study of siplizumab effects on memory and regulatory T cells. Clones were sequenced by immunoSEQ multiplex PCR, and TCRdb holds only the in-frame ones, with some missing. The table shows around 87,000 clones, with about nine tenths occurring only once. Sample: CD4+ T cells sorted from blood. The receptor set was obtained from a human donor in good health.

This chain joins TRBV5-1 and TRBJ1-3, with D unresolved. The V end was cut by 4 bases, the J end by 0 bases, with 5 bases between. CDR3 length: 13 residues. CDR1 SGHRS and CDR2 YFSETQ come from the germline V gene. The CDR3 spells CASSLSSGNTIYF. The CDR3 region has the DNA TGCGCCAGCAGCCTCTCCTCTGGAAACACCATATATTTT.

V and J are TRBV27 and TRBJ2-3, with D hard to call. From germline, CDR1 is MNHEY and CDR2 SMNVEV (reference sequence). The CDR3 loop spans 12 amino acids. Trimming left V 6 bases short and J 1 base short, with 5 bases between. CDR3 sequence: CASRGGTDTQYF. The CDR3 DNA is TGTGCCAGCAGGGGCGGCACAGATACGCAGTATTTT.

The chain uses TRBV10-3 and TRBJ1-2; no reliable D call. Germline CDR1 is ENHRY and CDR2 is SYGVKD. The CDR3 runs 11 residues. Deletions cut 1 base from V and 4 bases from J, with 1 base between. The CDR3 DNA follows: TGTGCCATCAGTGAGTTCTATGGCTACACCTTC. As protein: CAISEFYGYTF.

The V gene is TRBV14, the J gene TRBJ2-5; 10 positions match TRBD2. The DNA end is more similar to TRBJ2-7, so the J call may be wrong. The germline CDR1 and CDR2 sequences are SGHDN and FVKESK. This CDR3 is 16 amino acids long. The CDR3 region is CASSLRLAGRSYEQYF. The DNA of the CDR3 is TGTGCCAGCAGCCTCCGACTAGCGGGCCGCTCCTACGAGCAGTACTTC.

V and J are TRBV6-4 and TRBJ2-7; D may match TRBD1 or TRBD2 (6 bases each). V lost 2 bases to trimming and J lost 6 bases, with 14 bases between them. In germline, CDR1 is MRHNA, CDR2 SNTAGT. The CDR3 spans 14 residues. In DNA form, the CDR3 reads TGTGCCAGCAGTGACACTAGCAGGGGAGGCGAGCAGTACTTC. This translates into CASSDTSRGGEQYF.

CDR3 region: CASSDGGNGYTF. The CDR3 DNA reads TGTGCCAGCAGCGATGGGGGGAATGGCTACACCTTC. The rearrangement joins TRBV11-2 to TRBJ1-2; tentatively, D is TRBD1 (5 bases). The germline V and J ends were trimmed by 5 bases and 6 bases, with 10 bases remaining between them. The CDR3 is made up of 12 amino acids. Germline V gives CDR1 SGHAT, CDR2 FQNNGV.

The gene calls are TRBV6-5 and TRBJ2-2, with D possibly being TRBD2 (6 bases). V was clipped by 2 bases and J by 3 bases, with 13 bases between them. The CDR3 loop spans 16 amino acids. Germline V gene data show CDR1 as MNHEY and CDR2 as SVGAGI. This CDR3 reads CASSYVGGQYTGELFF. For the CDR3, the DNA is TGTGCCAGCAGTTACGTGGGAGGTCAATACACCGGGGAGCTGTTTTTT.

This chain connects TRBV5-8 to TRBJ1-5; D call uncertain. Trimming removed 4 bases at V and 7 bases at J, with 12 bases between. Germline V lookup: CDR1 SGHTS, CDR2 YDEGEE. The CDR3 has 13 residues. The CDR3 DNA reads TGTGCCAGCAGCGCGGATTATTACCAGCCCCAGCATTTT. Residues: CASSADYYQPQHF.

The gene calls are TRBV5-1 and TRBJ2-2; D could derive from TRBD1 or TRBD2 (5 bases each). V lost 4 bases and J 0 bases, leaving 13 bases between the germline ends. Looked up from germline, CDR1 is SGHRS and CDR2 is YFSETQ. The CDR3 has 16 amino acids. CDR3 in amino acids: CASSPGTASNTGELFF. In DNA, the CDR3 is TGCGCCAGCAGCCCCGGGACGGCTTCGAACACCGGGGAGCTGTTTTTT.

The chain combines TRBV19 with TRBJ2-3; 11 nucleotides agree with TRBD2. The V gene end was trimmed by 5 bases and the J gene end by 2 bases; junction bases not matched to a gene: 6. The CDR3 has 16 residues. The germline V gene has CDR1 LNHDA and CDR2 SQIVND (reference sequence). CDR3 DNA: TGTGCCAGTAGTGTCACTAGCGGGAGAACCACAGATACGCAGTATTTT. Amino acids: CASSVTSGRTTDTQYF.

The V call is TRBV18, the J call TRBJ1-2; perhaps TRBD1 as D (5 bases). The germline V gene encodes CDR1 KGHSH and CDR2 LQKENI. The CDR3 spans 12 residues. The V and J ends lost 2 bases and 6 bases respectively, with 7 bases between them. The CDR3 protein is CASSPGGDGYTF. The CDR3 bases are TGTGCCAGCTCACCAGGGGGAGATGGCTACACCTTC.